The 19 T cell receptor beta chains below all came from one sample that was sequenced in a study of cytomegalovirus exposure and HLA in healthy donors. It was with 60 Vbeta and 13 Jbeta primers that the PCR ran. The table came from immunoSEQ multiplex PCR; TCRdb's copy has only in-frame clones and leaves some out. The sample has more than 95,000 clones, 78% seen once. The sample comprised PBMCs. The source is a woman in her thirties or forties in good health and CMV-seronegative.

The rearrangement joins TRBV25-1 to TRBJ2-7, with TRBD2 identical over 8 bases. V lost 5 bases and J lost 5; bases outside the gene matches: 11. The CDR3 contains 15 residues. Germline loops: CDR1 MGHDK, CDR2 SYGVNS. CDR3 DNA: TGTGCCAGCAGTATACAGGCCGGGACTAGTCACGAGCAGTACTTC. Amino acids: CASSIQAGTSHEQYF.

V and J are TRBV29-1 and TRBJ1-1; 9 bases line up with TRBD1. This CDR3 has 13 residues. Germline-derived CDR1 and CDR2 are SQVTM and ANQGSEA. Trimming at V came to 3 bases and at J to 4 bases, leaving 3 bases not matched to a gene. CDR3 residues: CSVEGQGGTEAFF. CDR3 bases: TGCAGCGTTGAGGGACAGGGCGGCACTGAAGCTTTCTTT.

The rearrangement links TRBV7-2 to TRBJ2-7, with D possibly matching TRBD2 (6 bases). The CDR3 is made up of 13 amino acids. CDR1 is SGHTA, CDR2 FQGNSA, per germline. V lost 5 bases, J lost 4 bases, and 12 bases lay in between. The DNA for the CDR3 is TGTGCCAGCAGCCCCGGACGGGAGTACGAGCAGTACTTC. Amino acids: CASSPGREYEQYF.

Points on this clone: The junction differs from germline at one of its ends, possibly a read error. CDR3 sequence reads: CASCLTTRGKNSQYF. DNA of the CDR3: TGTGCCAGCTGTCTGACCACAAGGGGCAAAAACAGTCAGTACTTC. The chain recombines TRBV18 with TRBJ2-4, with D perhaps TRBD1 (5 bases). This CDR3 spans 15 amino acids. The V gene's germline CDR1 is KGHSH and CDR2 LQKENI. Full variable domain (outside the CDR3, taken from reference TRBV18 and TRBJ2-4): NAGVMQNPRHLVRRRGQEARLRCSPMKGHSHVYWYRQLPEEGLKFMVYLQKENIIDESGMPKERFSAEFPKEGPSILRIQQVVRGDSAAYFCASCLTTRGKNSQYFGAGTRLSVL.

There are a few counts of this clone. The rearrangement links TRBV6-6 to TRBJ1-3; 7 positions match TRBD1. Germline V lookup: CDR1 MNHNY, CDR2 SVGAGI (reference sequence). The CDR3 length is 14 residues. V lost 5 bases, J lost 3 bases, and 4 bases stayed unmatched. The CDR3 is CASSTTGIGNTIYF. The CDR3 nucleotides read TGTGCCAGCAGTACGACAGGGATTGGAAACACCATATATTTT.

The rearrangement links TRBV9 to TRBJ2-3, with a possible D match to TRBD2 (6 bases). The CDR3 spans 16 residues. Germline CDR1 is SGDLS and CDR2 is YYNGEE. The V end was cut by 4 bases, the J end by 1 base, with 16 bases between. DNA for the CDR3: TGTGCCAGCAGCTCACCCCCGGAGGGACGCACAGATACGCAGTATTTT. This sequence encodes CASSSPPEGRTDTQYF.

The CDR3 protein is CASSPIRGGTSGQETQYF. Written as DNA, the CDR3 is TGTGCCAGTAGCCCCATCAGGGGCGGAACTAGCGGTCAAGAGACCCAGTACTTC. This sequence joins TRBV19 and TRBJ2-5; the match to TRBD2 covers 8 bases. The V gene end was trimmed by 6 bases and the J gene end by 2 bases; junction bases not matched to a gene: 17. There are 18 residues in the CDR3. Germline assignment: CDR1 LNHDA and CDR2 SQIVND (reference sequence).

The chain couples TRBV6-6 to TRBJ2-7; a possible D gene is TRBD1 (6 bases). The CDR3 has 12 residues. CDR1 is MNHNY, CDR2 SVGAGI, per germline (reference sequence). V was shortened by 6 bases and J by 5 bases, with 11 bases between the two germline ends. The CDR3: CASRKQGNEQYF. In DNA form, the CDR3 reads TGTGCCAGCAGGAAACAGGGCAACGAGCAGTACTTC.

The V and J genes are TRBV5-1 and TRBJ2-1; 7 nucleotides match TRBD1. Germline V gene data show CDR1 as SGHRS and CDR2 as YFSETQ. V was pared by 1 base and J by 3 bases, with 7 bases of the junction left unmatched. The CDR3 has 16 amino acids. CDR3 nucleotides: TGCGCCAGCAGCTTGCCCGGGACAGTCCTCTACAATGAGCAGTTCTTC. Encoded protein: CASSLPGTVLYNEQFF.

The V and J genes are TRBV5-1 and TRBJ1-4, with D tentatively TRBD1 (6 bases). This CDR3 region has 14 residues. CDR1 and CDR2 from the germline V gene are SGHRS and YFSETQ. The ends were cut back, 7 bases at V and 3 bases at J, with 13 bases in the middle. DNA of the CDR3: TGCGCCAGCGGGGGCGGGGGAGCTAATGAAAAACTGTTTTTT. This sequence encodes CASGGGGANEKLFF. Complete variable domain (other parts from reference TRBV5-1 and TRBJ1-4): KAGVTQTPRYLIKTRGQQVTLSCSPISGHRSVSWYQQTPGQGLQFLFEYFSETQRNKGNFPGRFSGRQFSNSRSEMNVSTLELGDSALYLCASGGGGANEKLFFGSGTQLSVL.

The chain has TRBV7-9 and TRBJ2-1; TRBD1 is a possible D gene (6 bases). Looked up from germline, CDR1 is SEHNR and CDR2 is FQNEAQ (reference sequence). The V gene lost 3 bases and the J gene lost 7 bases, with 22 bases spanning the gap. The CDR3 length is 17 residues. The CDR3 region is CASSFESIQGWGNEQFF. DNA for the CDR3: TGTGCCAGCAGCTTCGAGTCAATACAGGGATGGGGGAATGAGCAGTTCTTC. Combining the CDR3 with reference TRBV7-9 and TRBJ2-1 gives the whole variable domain DTGVSQNPRHKITKRGQNVTFRCDPISEHNRLYWYRQTLGQGPEFLTYFQNEAQLEKSRLLSDRFSAERPKGSFSTLEIQRTEQGDSAMYLCASSFESIQGWGNEQFFGPGTRLTVL.

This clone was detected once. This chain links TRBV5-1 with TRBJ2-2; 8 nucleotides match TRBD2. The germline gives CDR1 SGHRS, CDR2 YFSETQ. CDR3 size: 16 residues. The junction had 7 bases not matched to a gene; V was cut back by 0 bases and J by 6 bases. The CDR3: CASSLAVGGGAGELFF. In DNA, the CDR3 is TGCGCCAGCAGCTTGGCCGTCGGGGGGGGAGCCGGGGAGCTGTTTTTT.

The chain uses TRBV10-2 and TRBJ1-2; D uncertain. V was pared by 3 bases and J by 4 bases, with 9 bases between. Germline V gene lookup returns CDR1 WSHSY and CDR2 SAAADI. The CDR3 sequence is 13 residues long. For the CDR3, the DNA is TGCGCCAGCAGTGATCGGCGGCGCTATGGCTACACCTTC. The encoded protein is CASSDRRRYGYTF.

In nucleotides, the CDR3 is TGTGCCAGCAGCCAAGAGGCGGGAGCCAAAAACATTCAGTACTTC. Translating it yields CASSQEAGAKNIQYF. The V and J genes are TRBV4-2 and TRBJ2-4, with D tentatively TRBD2 (5 bases). Trimming stripped 0 bases from V and 0 bases from J, with 6 bases between. This CDR3 region has 15 residues. CDR1 is LGHNA, CDR2 YNFKEQ, per germline.

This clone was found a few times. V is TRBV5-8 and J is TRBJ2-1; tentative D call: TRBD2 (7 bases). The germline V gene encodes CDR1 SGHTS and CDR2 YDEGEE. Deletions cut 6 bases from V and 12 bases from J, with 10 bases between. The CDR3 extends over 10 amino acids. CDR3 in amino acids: CASKGGRQFF. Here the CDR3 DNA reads TGTGCCAGCAAGGGGGGGCGGCAGTTCTTC.

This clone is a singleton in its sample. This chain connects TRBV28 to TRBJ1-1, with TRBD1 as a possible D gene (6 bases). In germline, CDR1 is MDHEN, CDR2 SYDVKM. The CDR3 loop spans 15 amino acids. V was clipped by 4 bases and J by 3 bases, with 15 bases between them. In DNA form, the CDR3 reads TGTGCCAGCAGTTCCGCGGGGGGCTGGGACACTGAAGCTTTCTTT. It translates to CASSSAGGWDTEAFF.

For the CDR3, the DNA is TGCGCCAGCAGCTTAAATCCTAGCGGGAGGGACAATGAGCAGTTCTTC. Amino acid sequence: CASSLNPSGRDNEQFF. This chain connects TRBV5-1 to TRBJ2-1; 12 positions match TRBD2. The CDR3 has 16 residues. Germline V CDR1 and CDR2: SGHRS, YFSETQ. V was clipped by 2 bases and J by 5 bases; unmatched bases: 5.

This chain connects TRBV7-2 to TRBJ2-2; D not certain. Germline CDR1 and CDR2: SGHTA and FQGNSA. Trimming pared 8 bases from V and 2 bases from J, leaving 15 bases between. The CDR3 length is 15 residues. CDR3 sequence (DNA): TGTGCCAGCTTACCCTACCGACTCAACACCGGGGAGCTGTTTTTT. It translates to CASLPYRLNTGELFF.

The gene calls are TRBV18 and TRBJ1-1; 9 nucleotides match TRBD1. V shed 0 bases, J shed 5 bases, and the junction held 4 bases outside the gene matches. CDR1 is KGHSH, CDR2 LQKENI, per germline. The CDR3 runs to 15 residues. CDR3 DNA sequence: TGTGCCAGCTCACCACCGGGACAGGGTGGTACTGAAGCTTTCTTT. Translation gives CASSPPGQGGTEAFF.